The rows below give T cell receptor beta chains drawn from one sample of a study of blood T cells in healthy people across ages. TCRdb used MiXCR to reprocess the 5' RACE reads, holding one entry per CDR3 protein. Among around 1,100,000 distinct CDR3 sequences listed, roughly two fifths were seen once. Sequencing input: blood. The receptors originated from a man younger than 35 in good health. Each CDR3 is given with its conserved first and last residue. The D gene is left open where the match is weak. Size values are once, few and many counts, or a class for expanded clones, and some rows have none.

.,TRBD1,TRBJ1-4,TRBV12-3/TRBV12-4,TGTGCCAGCAGTTCGTACAGGGGGCGGCGGGAAAAACTGTTTTTT,CASSSYRGRREKLFF
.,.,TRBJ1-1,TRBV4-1,TGCGCCAGCAGCCAAGGTCGAGGACTAACCACTGAAGCTTTCTTT,CASSQGRGLTTEAFF
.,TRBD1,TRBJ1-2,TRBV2,TGTGCCAGTGACAGGGTAGTAGAGGGCTACACCTTC,CASDRVVEGYTF
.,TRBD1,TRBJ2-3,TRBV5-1,TGCGCCAGCAGCTCAACGGACAGGGGGCACACAGATACGCAGTATTTT,CASSSTDRGHTDTQYF
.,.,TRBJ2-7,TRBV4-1,TGCGCCAGCAGCCAAGATCTGGGGGTGGTCGAGCAGTACTTC,CASSQDLGVVEQYF
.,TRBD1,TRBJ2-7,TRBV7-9,TGTGCCAGCAGCTTACTCGGGACAGCTTACAATGAGCAGTACTTC,CASSLLGTAYNEQYF
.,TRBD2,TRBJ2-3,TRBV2,TGTGCCAGCAGTCCAGGACTAGCGGGGGAATCAGATACGCAGTATTTT,CASSPGLAGESDTQYF
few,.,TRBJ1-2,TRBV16,TGTGCCAGCACCCCAAGGGGTACTAACTATGGCTACACCTTC,CASTPRGTNYGYTF
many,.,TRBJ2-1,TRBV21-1,TGTGCCAGCAGCAAAGCCGGGACTAGCGGGGATGGCGAGCAGTTCTTC,CASSKAGTSGDGEQFF
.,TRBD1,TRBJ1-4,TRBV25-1,TGTGCCAGCAGTGAAGGTCCTCCGGGACAGGGTAATGAAAAACTGTTTTTT,CASSEGPPGQGNEKLFF
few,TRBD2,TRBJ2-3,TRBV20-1,TGCAGTGCTAGAGATCCGGGGACTAGGGGGGGGGCCACAGATACGCAGTATTTT,CSARDPGTRGGATDTQYF
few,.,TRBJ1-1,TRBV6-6,TGTGCCAGCAGTTACCCATCTAACACTGAAGCTTTCTTT,CASSYPSNTEAFF
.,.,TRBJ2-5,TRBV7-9,TGCGCCAGCAGCATAAAGGACAGAGCCCAAGAGACCCAGTACTTC,CASSIKDRAQETQYF
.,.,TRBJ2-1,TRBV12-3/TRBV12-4,TGTGCCAGCAGTTTGGGGGACGGGGGCGAGCAGTTCTTC,CASSLGDGGEQFF
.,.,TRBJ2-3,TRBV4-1,TGCGCCAGCAGCCAAGAAGCAGGGGCGGTCACAGATACGCAGTATTTT,CASSQEAGAVTDTQYF
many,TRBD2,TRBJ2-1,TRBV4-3,TGCGCCAGCAGCCAAGATAGTAGCGGGGGGGCAGTCTACAATGAGCAGTTCTTC,CASSQDSSGGAVYNEQFF
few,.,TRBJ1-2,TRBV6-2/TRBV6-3,TGTGCCAGCAGTTACGCTTCGCGGTCCAGGGCGAACTATGGCTACACCTTC,CASSYASRSRANYGYTF
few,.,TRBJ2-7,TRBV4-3,TGCGCCAGCAGCCGAGGGCTAAGGGGACCAACCTCCTACAATGAGCAGTACTTC,CASSRGLRGPTSYNEQYF
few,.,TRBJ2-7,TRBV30,TGTGCCTGGAGTACCTACCTCGGACGGCTGGCATACGAGCAGTACTTC,CAWSTYLGRLAYEQYF
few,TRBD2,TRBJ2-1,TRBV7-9,TGTGCCAGCAGCGGAACTAGCGGTACCTACAATGAGCAGTTCTTC,CASSGTSGTYNEQFF
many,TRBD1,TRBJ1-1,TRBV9,TGTGCCAGCAGCGTAGACAGGGGCACTGAAGCTTTCTTT,CASSVDRGTEAFF
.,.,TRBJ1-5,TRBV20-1,TGCAGTGCTAGTTATGGGGCCCAATGGTATAGCAATCAGCCCCAGCATTTT,CSASYGAQWYSNQPQHF
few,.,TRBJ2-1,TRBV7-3,TGTGCCAGCAGCCCCCTGACGGAGAGCTCCTACAATGAGCAGTTCTTC,CASSPLTESSYNEQFF
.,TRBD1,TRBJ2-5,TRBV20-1,TGCAGTGCTGGGACAGGGGCCCAAGAGACCCAGTACTTC,CSAGTGAQETQYF
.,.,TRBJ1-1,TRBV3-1,TGTGCCAGCAGCTACACAAAGAACACTGAAGCTTTCTTT,CASSYTKNTEAFF
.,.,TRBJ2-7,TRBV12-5,TGTGCTAGTGAAAAAGGGGCCCGATACGAGCAGTACTTC,CASEKGARYEQYF
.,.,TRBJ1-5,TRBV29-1,TGCAGCGTTAGGGGGAGCAATCAGCCCCAGCATTTT,CSVRGSNQPQHF
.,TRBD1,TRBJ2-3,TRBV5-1,TGCGCCAGCAGCCTTAGACAGGGTCCAGATACGCAGTATTTT,CASSLRQGPDTQYF
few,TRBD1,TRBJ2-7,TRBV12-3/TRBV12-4,TGTGCCAGCAGTACTCGGGACAGAGCCTACGAGCAGTACTTC,CASSTRDRAYEQYF
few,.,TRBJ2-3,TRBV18,TGTGCCAGCTCACCGGACGAGGGCACAGATACGCAGTATTTT,CASSPDEGTDTQYF
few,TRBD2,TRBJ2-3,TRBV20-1,TGCAGTACTAGCGGGACCCTAGGTCCTAGCACAGATACGCAGTATTTT,CSTSGTLGPSTDTQYF
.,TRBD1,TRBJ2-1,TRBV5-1,TGCGCCAGCAGCTTAGGGACAGGGGCCCATGAGCAGTTCTTC,CASSLGTGAHEQFF
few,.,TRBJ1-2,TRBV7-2,TGTGCCAGCAGCCCAGCGGGGCCGGGTGGCTACACCTTC,CASSPAGPGGYTF
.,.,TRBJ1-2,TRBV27,TGTGCCAGCAGTGTTCAGGGAGGTCGCTATGGCTACACCTTC,CASSVQGGRYGYTF
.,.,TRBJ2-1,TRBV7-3,TGTGCCAGCAGCTCCCGGGCTAGCTCCTACAATGAGCAGTTCTTC,CASSSRASSYNEQFF
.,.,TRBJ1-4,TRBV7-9,TGTGCCAGCAGCTTAGGTAGTTCGGAGGCAACTAATGAAAAACTGTTTTTT,CASSLGSSEATNEKLFF
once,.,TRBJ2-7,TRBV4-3,TGCGCCAGCAGCCAAGAAACCCGACTCCGGAACAATGAGCAGTACTTC,CASSQETRLRNNEQYF
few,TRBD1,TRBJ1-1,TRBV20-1,TGCAGTGCTTTACAGGGGGCGCGGGCCACTGAAGCTTTCTTT,CSALQGARATEAFF
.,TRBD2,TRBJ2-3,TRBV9,TGTGCCAGCAGCCCGAGAGGGGGGACTAGCGGGGTCGTCACAGATACGCAGTATTTT,CASSPRGGTSGVVTDTQYF
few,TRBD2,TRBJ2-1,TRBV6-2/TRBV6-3,TGTGCCAGCAGTTACTTGGCTAGCGGGGAATCCTACAATGAGCAGTTCTTC,CASSYLASGESYNEQFF
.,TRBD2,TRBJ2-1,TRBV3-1,TGTGCCAGCAGCCAAGATGGTAGCGGGAATGAGCAGTTCTTC,CASSQDGSGNEQFF
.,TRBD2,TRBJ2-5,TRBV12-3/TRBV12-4,TGTGCCAGCTCATCCCGGGAGGGGGTAGAGACCCAGTACTTC,CASSSREGVETQYF
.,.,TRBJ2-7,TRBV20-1,TGCAGTGCCTTAAAACGACAGCCACCCTACGAGCAGTACTTC,CSALKRQPPYEQYF
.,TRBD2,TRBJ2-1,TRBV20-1,TGCAGTGCCCGAAGGTCTGAGCGGGGGCCTAGGGAGCAGTTCTTC,CSARRSERGPREQFF
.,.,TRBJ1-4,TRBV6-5,TGTGCCAGCAGTCGCCGGGCCGGGGTGACTGAAAAACTGTTTTTT,CASSRRAGVTEKLFF
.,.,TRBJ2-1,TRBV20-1,TGCAGTGTCTACGACAGGATAGGCTACAATGAGCAGTTCTTC,CSVYDRIGYNEQFF
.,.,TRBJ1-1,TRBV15,TGTGCCACCCAGCTGAATGGCGGCACTGAAGCTTTCTTT,CATQLNGGTEAFF
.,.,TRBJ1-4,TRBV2,TGTGCCACCAAGGGGACGACCTCGGGAGGAAAACTGTTTTTT,CATKGTTSGGKLFF
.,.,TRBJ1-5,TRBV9,TGTGCCAGCAGCGTTACAGGGTCCGGTCAGCCCCAGCATTTT,CASSVTGSGQPQHF
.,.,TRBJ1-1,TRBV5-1,TGCGCCAGCAGCTTGGCTTTTTCTGGGAACACTGAAGCTTTCTTT,CASSLAFSGNTEAFF
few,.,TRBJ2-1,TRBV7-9,TGTGCCAGCAGCTTAGTCGGGATGCGCGATGAGCAGTTCTTC,CASSLVGMRDEQFF
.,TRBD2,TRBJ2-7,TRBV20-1,TGCAGTGCCAGCGGGGGGCTCTACAATGAGCAGTACTTC,CSASGGLYNEQYF
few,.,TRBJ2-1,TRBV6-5,TGTGCCTGCAGAACCCGGGGGCCGGCGTCGGACAATGAGCAGTTCTTC,CACRTRGPASDNEQFF